One sample yielded the 4 T cell receptor beta chains listed below, sequenced in a study of post-analysis software for immune sequencing data. Study observations and caveats: Among 5 or 6 TRBV segments more frequent in patients than controls were TRBV5-6, TRBV5-1 and TRBV20-1.

Unique molecular identifiers were carried by the TCR beta cDNA libraries. TCRdb reanalysed the PCR reads using MiXCR and keeps one entry per CDR3 protein. The table records about 820,000 distinct CDR3 sequences, around 50% of them present only once. Their target antigens are unknown. Sequencing input: blood. The source of these receptors is a girl between 10 and 17 years old with multiple sclerosis.

The chain joins TRBV6-1 to TRBJ2-3; 11 nucleotides agree with TRBD2. V was pared by 6 bases and J by 5 bases, with 16 bases of the junction left unmatched. The CDR3 length is 18 residues. Germline CDR1 and CDR2: MNHNS and SASEGT. The CDR3 nucleotides are TGTGCCAGCAGGACGCTAGCGGGGGGACCTAAGAAGGGAGATACGCAGTATTTT. It yields the protein CASRTLAGGPKKGDTQYF.

The chain employs TRBV5-1 and TRBJ2-7, with D possibly being TRBD2 (6 bases). CDR3 length: 14 residues. The germline V gene has CDR1 SGHRS and CDR2 YFSETQ. The ends were cut back, 4 bases at V and 3 bases at J, with 14 bases in the middle. CDR3 sequence: CASSNPGLGYEQYF. Here the CDR3 DNA reads TGCGCCAGCAGCAATCCGGGACTCGGCTACGAGCAGTACTTC. The complete variable domain, with remaining parts taken from reference TRBV5-1 and TRBJ2-7, reads KAGVTQTPRYLIKTRGQQVTLSCSPISGHRSVSWYQQTPGQGLQFLFEYFSETQRNKGNFPGRFSGRQFSNSRSEMNVSTLELGDSALYLCASSNPGLGYEQYFGPGTRLTVT.

This clonotype was detected only a few times. This chain uses TRBV29-1 with TRBJ2-1; maybe TRBD1 (7 bases). The CDR3 spans 14 residues. Trimming removed 4 bases from V and 7 bases from J, with 17 bases in between. CDR1 SQVTM and CDR2 ANQGSEA come from the germline V gene. Written as DNA, the CDR3 is TGCAGCGTTGGGGGGCAGGGGGGCAGGAATGAGCAGTTCTTC. This translates into CSVGGQGGRNEQFF.

V gene TRBV9 combines with J gene TRBJ2-1, with 10 nucleotides matching TRBD2. Germline V CDR1 and CDR2: SGDLS, YYNGEE. This CDR3 comprises 15 residues. V lost 4 bases to trimming and J lost 10 bases; unmatched junction nucleotides: 11. The CDR3 DNA reads as TGTGCCAGCAGCCCCGGGACTAGCGCTTCCTACGAGCAGTTCTTC. Its translation is CASSPGTSASYEQFF.